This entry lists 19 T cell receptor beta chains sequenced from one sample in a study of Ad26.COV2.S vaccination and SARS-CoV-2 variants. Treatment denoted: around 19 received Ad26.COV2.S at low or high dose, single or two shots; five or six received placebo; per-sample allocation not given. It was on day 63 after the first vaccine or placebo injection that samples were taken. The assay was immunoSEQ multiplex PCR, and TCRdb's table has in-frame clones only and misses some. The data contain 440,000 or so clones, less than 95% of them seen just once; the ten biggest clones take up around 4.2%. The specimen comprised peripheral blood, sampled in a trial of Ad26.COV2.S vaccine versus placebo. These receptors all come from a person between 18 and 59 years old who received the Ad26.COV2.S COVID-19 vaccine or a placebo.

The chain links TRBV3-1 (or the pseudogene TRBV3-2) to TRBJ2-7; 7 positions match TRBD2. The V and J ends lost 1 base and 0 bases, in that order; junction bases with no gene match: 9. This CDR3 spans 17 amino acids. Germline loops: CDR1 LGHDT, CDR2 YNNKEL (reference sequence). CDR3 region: CASSQAVTGTTSYEQYF. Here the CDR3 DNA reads TGTGCCAGCAGCCAAGCCGTAACCGGGACTACCTCCTACGAGCAGTACTTC.

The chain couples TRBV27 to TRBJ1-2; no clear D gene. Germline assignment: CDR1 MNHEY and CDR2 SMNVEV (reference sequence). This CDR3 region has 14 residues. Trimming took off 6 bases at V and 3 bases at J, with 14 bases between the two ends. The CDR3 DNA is TGTGCCAGCAGCCCAAGGCAGTCCCACTATGGCTACACCTTC. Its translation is CASSPRQSHYGYTF.

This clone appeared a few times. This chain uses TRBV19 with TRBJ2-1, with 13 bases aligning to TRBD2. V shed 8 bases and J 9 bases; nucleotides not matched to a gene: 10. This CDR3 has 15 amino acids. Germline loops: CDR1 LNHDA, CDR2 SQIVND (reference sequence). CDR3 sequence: CASASTSGRAAEQFF. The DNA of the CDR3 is TGTGCCAGTGCCTCCACTAGCGGGAGGGCCGCTGAGCAGTTCTTC.

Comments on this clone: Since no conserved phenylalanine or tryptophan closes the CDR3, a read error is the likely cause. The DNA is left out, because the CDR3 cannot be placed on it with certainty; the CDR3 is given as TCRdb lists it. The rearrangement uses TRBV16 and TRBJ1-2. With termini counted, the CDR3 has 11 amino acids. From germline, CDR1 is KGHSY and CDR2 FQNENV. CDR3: CARLRRRDSER.

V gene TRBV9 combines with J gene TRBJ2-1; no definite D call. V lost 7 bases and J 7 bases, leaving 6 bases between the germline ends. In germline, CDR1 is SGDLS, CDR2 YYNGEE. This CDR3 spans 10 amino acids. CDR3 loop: CASAGNEQFF. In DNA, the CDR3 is TGTGCCAGCGCAGGTAATGAGCAGTTCTTC.

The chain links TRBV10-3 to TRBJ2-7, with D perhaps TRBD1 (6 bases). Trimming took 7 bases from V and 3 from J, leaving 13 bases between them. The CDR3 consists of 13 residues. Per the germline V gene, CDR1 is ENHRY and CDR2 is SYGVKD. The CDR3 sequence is CAINPGTSYEQYF. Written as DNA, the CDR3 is TGTGCCATCAACCCCGGGACAAGCTACGAGCAGTACTTC.

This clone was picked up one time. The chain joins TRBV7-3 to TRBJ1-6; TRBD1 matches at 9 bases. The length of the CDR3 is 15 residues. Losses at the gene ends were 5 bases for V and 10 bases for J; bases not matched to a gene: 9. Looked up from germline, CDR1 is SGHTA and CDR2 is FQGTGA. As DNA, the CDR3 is TGTGCCAGCAGCCGGGACAGGGAGTTTCGGTCACCCCTCCACTTT. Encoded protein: CASSRDREFRSPLHF.

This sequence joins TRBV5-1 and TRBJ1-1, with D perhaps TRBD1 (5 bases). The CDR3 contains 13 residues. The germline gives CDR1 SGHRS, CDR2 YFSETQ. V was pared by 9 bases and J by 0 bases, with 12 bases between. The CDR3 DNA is TGCGCCACCGGGACCGGGATGAACACTGAAGCTTTCTTT. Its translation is CATGTGMNTEAFF.

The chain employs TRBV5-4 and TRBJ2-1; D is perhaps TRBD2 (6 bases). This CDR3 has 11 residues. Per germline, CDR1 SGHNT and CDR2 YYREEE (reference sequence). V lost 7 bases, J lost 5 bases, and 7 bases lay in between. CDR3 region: CASGGNNEQFF. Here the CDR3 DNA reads TGTGCCAGCGGAGGGAACAATGAGCAGTTCTTC.

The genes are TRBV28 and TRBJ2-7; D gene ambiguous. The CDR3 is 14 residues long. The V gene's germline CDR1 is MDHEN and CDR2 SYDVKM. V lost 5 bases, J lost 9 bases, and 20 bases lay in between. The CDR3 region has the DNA TGTGCCAGCAGTCCCCGGTTAGCAGCCCCTGGGCAGTACTTC. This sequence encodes CASSPRLAAPGQYF.

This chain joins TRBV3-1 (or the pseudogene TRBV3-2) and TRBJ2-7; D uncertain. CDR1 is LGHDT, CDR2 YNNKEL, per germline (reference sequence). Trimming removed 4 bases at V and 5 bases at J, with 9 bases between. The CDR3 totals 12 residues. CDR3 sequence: CASSLNPHEQYF. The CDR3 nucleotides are TGTGCCAGCAGCCTGAACCCCCACGAGCAGTACTTC.

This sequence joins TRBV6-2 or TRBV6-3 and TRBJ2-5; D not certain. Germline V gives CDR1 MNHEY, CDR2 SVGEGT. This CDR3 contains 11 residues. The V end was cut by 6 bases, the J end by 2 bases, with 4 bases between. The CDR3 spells CASSEQETQYF. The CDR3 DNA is TGTGCCAGCAGCGAACAAGAGACCCAGTACTTC.

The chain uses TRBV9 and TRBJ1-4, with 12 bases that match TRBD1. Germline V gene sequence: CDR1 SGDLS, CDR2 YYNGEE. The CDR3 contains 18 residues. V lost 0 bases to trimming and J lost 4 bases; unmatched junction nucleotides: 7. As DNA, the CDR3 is TGTGCCAGCAGCGTAGCTGGGACAGGGGGCCCTTATAATGAAAAACTGTTTTTT. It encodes CASSVAGTGGPYNEKLFF.

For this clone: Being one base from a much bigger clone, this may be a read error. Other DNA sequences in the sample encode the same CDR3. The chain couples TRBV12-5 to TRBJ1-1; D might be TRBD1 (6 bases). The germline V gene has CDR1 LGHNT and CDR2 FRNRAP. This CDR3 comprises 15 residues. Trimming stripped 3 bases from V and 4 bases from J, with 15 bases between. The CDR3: CASGFRVGGGTEAFF. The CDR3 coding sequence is TGTGCTAGTGGTTTTAGGGTTGGGGGCGGCACTGAAGCTTTCTTT.

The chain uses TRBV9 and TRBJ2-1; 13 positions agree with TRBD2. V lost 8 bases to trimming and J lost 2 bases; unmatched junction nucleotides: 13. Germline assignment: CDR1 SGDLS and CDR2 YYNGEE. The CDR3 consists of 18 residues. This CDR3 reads CASDGLAGDVSAYNEQFF. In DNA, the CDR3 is TGTGCCAGTGACGGACTAGCGGGAGACGTGAGCGCCTACAATGAGCAGTTCTTC.

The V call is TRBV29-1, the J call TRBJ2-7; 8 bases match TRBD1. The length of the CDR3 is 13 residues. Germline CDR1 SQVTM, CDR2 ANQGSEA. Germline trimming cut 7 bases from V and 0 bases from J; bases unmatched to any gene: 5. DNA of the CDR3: TGCAGCGCCCGGACAGGGATCTCCTACGAGCAGTACTTC. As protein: CSARTGISYEQYF.

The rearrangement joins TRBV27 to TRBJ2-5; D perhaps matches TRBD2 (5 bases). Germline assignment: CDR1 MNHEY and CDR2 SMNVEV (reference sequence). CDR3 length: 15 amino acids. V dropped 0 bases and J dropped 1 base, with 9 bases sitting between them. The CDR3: CASSLSEGFQETQYF. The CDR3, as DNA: TGTGCCAGCAGTTTATCAGAGGGTTTCCAAGAGACCCAGTACTTC.

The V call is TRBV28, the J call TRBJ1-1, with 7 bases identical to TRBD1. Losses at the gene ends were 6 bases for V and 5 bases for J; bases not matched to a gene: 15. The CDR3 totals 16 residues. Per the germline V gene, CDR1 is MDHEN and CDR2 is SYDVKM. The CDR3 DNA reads TGTGCCAGCAGCCACACCGAAAACAGGGGTGGGACTGAAGCTTTCTTT. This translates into CASSHTENRGGTEAFF.

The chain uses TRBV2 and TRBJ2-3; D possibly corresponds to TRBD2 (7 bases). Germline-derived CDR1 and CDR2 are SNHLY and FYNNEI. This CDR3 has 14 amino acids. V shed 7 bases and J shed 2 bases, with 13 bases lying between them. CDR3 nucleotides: TGTGCCAGCAAGGTGGGGGGGGCCACAGATACGCAGTATTTT. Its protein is CASKVGGATDTQYF.